This paragraph reports one T cell receptor (beta chain). This clonotype was seen ten or more times. The antigen this receptor binds is unknown. Per-base qualities were not stored, and no clone one base away is much larger. Sequencing used an Illumina HiSeq 1500. The public sequencing data were trimmed at Q25 with fastp and processed into clonotypes with MiXCR by TCRdb, which kept only in-frame beta chains. Rows are unified per CDR3 protein, each entry keeping the most common DNA and genes. A total of hundreds of thousands of distinct CDR3 sequences appear in this sample, around 10% of them only once. Approximately 2.4% of the sample rests with the top ten. This sample is part of a study of T cell repertoires in cytomegalovirus infection (dated by TCRdb to the late 2010s). As for the study more broadly: Donor HLA type was relevant to the analysis, because carriage of CMV infection together with the matching HLA type was indicated by public TCR beta signatures.

Study-wide findings and limitations: In both this cohort and an independent roughly 400-donor cohort, the cumulative frequency of public TCR beta family members distinguished carriers of CMV infection plus the relevant HLA type. The ex vivo response was dominated by HLA-C-restricted CMV-specific TCR beta clonotypes, and the single most frequent clonotype in two of eight donors was supplied by these HLA-C-restricted clonotypes.

Trimming accounts for 5 bases at V and 8 bases at J, while the number of junction bases matched to no gene is 7. The CDR1 and CDR2 encoded by the germline V gene are SGHVS and FQNEAQ. From its cysteine to its phenylalanine, the CDR3 spans 15 amino acids. Only the CDR3 portion is preserved as DNA: 45 bases, with reading frame beginning at the first base. The chain couples TRBV7-8 to TRBJ1-4; 11 bases in the junction line up with TRBD1. The specimen sequenced was PBMCs. This sequence was found in a human donor in good health (CMV status not recorded). Some clones in this sample may be carry-over from other donors' samples. The CDR3 corresponds to CASSIGQGAREKLFF. The DNA reads as follows: TGTGCCAGCAGCATCGGACAGGGGGCGCGAGAAAAACTGTTTTTT.